This is a list of T cell receptor beta chains from one sample in a study of T-cell reconstitution after alpha-beta-depleted transplantation in children. In TCRdb, the PCR reads were re-called with MiXCR into one record per CDR3 protein. The sample includes a few hundred thousand distinct CDR3 sequences, roughly 27% of them seen just once. The sequencing used PBMCs, collected before TCRalphabeta/CD19-depleted stem cell transplant. These receptors originate from a boy younger than two with Wiskott-Aldrich syndrome, due to receive a stem cell transplant. CDR3s leave out the opening cysteine and the closing phenylalanine or tryptophan. Fields, in order: V gene, CDR3 protein.

>TRBV20-1
SAASVSEQY
>TRBV12-3/TRBV12-4
ASSWAGGELF
>TRBV7-8
ASSLGSRGYSSYNSPLH
>TRBV7-3
ASSPGGVGQETQY
>TRBV11-2
ASSFRSSGMETQY
>TRBV6-5
ASSYSGPMPAGQN
>TRBV5-1
ASSPGTSGRFSYEQY
>TRBV2
ASTEQGPTGEQY
>TRBV5-5
ASSLRERLDTQY
>TRBV6-5
ASSWGQGVYEQY
>TRBV29-1
AGSVETQY
>TRBV12-3/TRBV12-4
ASSLGLQGTGELF
>TRBV29-1
SVTTPGTTGNQPQH
>TRBV10-3
AISRGLTNTGELF
>TRBV11-2
ASSGRRQGPRANYGYT
>TRBV20-1
SARLSQREFNEQF
>TRBV27
ASTATWTGTYEQY
>TRBV5-1
ASSLVRGLYEQF
>TRBV10-3
AANRQGNTEAF
>TRBV24-1
ATSDAGLAVLNEQF
>TRBV11-2
ASSLEVVGSDTQY
>TRBV30
AWSALPGTGGMNTGELF